Listed here are 16 T cell receptor beta chains from one sample, sequenced in a study of CD8 T cells in Susac syndrome. RNA amounts of 0.5 to 1 ug underwent reverse transcription with random hexamers. Via MiXCR, TCRdb re-called the immunoSEQ multiplex PCR reads, giving one row per CDR3 protein. The data contain about 110,000 distinct CDR3 sequences, roughly 96% of them singletons. Sequenced material: CD4+ T cells from PBMCs. The source is a human donor in good health.

This clonotype has only one observation. The chain links TRBV29-1 to TRBJ2-3; 13 nucleotides align to TRBD2. The CDR3 extends over 13 amino acids. V dropped 7 bases and J dropped 4; count of bases not matched to a gene: 2. CDR1 and CDR2 (germline): SQVTM, ANQGSEA. CDR3 sequence: CSGTSGSPDTQYF. CDR3 bases: TGCAGCGGGACTAGCGGGAGCCCAGATACGCAGTATTTT.

This sequence joins TRBV7-3 and TRBJ1-2; 11 bases map to TRBD1. This CDR3 is built from 14 residues. V was pared by 5 bases and J by 8 bases, with 7 bases of the junction left unmatched. The germline V gene has CDR1 SGHTA and CDR2 FQGTGA. CDR3 in DNA: TGTGCCAGCAGCCTGGACAGGGGGCTGGAGGGCTACACCTTC. It encodes CASSLDRGLEGYTF.

The CDR3 is CSARDSTTGTLVTEAFF. CDR3 coding DNA: TGCAGTGCTAGAGATTCAACAACGGGGACGCTTGTCACTGAAGCTTTCTTT. This chain connects TRBV20-1 to TRBJ1-1, with D maybe TRBD1 (5 bases). Trimming shortened V by 0 bases and J by 4 bases, and 21 bases separated the two germline ends. The germline V gene has CDR1 DFQATT and CDR2 SNEGSKA (reference sequence). This CDR3 has 17 amino acids.

This chain connects TRBV27 to TRBJ2-7, with 9 bases matching TRBD1. The V segment lost 6 bases and the J segment 0 bases; nucleotides outside the gene matches: 6. Per the germline V gene, CDR1 is MNHEY and CDR2 is SMNVEV (reference sequence). The CDR3 has 15 amino acids. In DNA form, the CDR3 reads TGTGCCAGCAGCCCCGGGACAGGGACCTCCTACGAGCAGTACTTC. Translation: CASSPGTGTSYEQYF.

The count of this clonotype is one. This chain connects TRBV5-4 to TRBJ2-1; D is tentatively TRBD1 or TRBD2 (5 bases each). The germline V and J ends were trimmed by 4 bases and 8 bases, with 19 bases remaining between them. The length of the CDR3 is 15 residues. CDR1 SGHNT and CDR2 YYREEE come from the germline V gene (reference sequence). In DNA form, the CDR3 reads TGTGCCAGCAGCCGACGGGGCTCAAATTGGCATGAGCAGTTCTTC. Its protein product is CASSRRGSNWHEQFF.

The chain links TRBV5-1 to TRBJ1-1; D ambiguous. V was shortened by 2 bases and J by 7 bases, with 9 bases between the two germline ends. The CDR3 extends over 12 amino acids. Germline V CDR1 and CDR2: SGHRS, YFSETQ. CDR3 bases: TGCGCCAGCAGCTTTCCGTCGGATGAAGCTTTCTTT. Translating gives CASSFPSDEAFF.

The sample holds one count of this clonotype. The chain employs TRBV6-6 and TRBJ2-7, with 8 bases matching TRBD2. This CDR3 comprises 12 residues. V lost 8 bases to trimming and J lost 5 bases; unmatched junction nucleotides: 5. From germline, CDR1 is MNHNY and CDR2 SVGAGI (reference sequence). CDR3 DNA: TGTGCCAGCCAGCGGGAGATACACGAGCAGTACTTC. Its translation is CASQREIHEQYF.

The chain recombines TRBV5-1 with TRBJ2-5; 11 bases are shared with TRBD2. From germline, CDR1 is SGHRS and CDR2 YFSETQ. Trimming took 0 bases from V and 4 from J; bases not matched to a gene: 5. The CDR3 is 16 residues long. The CDR3 spells CASSLELAGGGETQYF. The DNA for the CDR3 is TGCGCCAGCAGCTTGGAGCTAGCGGGGGGCGGAGAGACCCAGTACTTC.

This chain links TRBV3-1 with TRBJ2-7, with a weak D call TRBD1 (5 bases). CDR1 LGHDT and CDR2 YNNKEL come from the germline V gene (reference sequence). This CDR3 comprises 14 residues. Between the trimmed V and J ends, which lost 1 base and 3 bases, there was a span of 10 bases. The CDR3 loop reads CASSQGTLNYEQYF. The DNA of the CDR3 is TGTGCCAGCAGCCAAGGGACATTAAACTACGAGCAGTACTTC.

The chain has TRBV7-9 and TRBJ2-7; D unresolved. The CDR3 covers 15 residues. CDR1 and CDR2 from the germline V gene are SEHNR and FQNEAQ (reference sequence). The V end was cut by 3 bases, the J end by 2 bases, with 14 bases between. CDR3 DNA sequence: TGTGCCAGCAGCTTTGCTGAGACGAGCGCCTACGAGCAGTACTTC. Its protein is CASSFAETSAYEQYF.

The V and J genes are TRBV29-1 and TRBJ2-2; D not certain. Germline CDR1 SQVTM, CDR2 ANQGSEA. Trimming took 1 base from V and 0 from J, leaving 6 bases between them. This CDR3 contains 14 residues. CDR3 residues: CSVEVRSNTGELFF. Written as DNA, the CDR3 is TGCAGCGTTGAAGTAAGGTCGAACACCGGGGAGCTGTTTTTT.

The chain couples TRBV20-1 to TRBJ1-5; 10 positions match TRBD1. The CDR3 contains 12 residues. The germline V gene encodes CDR1 DFQATT and CDR2 SNEGSKA (reference sequence). This CDR3 is CGTGASNQPQHF. The CDR3 coding sequence is TGCGGGACAGGGGCCAGCAATCAGCCCCAGCATTTT.

This chain connects TRBV4-3 to TRBJ2-1, with D hard to call. Trimming pared 1 base from V and 8 bases from J, leaving 15 bases between. This CDR3 has 15 residues. The germline V gene has CDR1 LGHNA and CDR2 YSLEER. The CDR3, as DNA: TGCGCCAGCAGCCAAGTAGGGTCCCGTGCCGATGAGCAGTTCTTC. Amino acid sequence: CASSQVGSRADEQFF.

About this clonotype itself: A junction end diverges from the germline sequence, so it may reflect a read error. The rearrangement links TRBV5-4 to TRBJ2-3; 8 bases are a match to TRBD2. Per germline, CDR1 SGHNT and CDR2 YYREEE (reference sequence). The CDR3 is made up of 16 amino acids. CDR3 nucleotides: TGTGCCAGCGGCTTAGGGAGCGGGGGAGGCACAGATACGCAGTATTTT. Residues: CASGLGSGGGTDTQYF.

The chain is built from TRBV5-6 and TRBJ2-5, with D perhaps TRBD2 (6 bases). Between the trimmed V and J ends, which lost 1 base and 1 base, there was a span of 20 bases. The CDR3 runs 18 residues. The V gene's germline CDR1 is SGHDT and CDR2 YYEEEE. CDR3 sequence: CASSLTPGAPGLQETQYF. DNA of the CDR3: TGTGCCAGCAGCTTGACCCCGGGAGCCCCGGGTCTCCAAGAGACCCAGTACTTC.

The rearrangement joins TRBV29-1 to TRBJ2-7; 12 nucleotides align to TRBD1. V dropped 4 bases and J dropped 1; count of bases not matched to a gene: 8. The CDR3 contains 16 residues. The V gene's germline CDR1 is SQVTM and CDR2 ANQGSEA. Here the CDR3 reads CSVGGTGGYRSYEQYF. The CDR3 DNA is TGCAGCGTTGGCGGGACAGGGGGCTATCGATCCTACGAGCAGTACTTC.